The 26 T cell receptor beta chains in this list originate from one sample, sequenced in a study of T-cell reconstitution after alpha-beta-depleted transplantation in children. During its preparation, the TCRbeta library received unique molecular identifiers. One entry per CDR3 protein, called by TCRdb with MiXCR from the PCR reads. The data show about 230,000 distinct CDR3 sequences, around 8.9% seen once. The specimen comprised PBMCs from the stem cell graft donor, sampled from the stem cell graft. The receptors here all came from a human donor who donated a stem cell graft to a child with SCID.

This clonotype was counted at least ten times. The V call is TRBV12-3 or TRBV12-4, the J call TRBJ2-5; TRBD1 is a possible D gene (5 bases). CDR3 length equals 14 residues. Trimming stripped 4 bases from V and 2 bases from J, with 11 bases between. The CDR3, as DNA: TGTGCCAGCAGTTATCCGACAGAGCAAGAGACCCAGTACTTC. This translates into CASSYPTEQETQYF.

This clonotype was found many times. The gene calls are TRBV20-1 and TRBJ2-1; TRBD2 might be the D (6 bases). The CDR3 loop spans 13 amino acids. Germline CDR1 reads DFQATT; CDR2 reads SNEGSKA (reference sequence). The ends were cut back, 6 bases at V and 3 bases at J, with 12 bases in the middle. This CDR3 reads CSAWGLYYNEQFF. In DNA, the CDR3 is TGCAGTGCGTGGGGACTGTACTACAATGAGCAGTTCTTC.

This clonotype was seen repeatedly, ten times or more. This chain links TRBV12-3 or TRBV12-4 with TRBJ2-7; possible D gene TRBD1, 6 bases. The CDR3 totals 15 residues. The germline V and J ends were trimmed by 6 bases and 9 bases, with 24 bases remaining between them. CDR3 DNA sequence: TGTGCCAGCAGCCTACAGGGTGCGGTCTGGGTTTGGCAGTACTTC. Amino acid sequence: CASSLQGAVWVWQYF.

This clonotype was detected ten times or more. The chain carries TRBV7-9 and TRBJ1-2; tentatively, D is TRBD1 (5 bases). The germline V and J ends were trimmed by 2 bases and 2 bases, with 12 bases remaining between them. The CDR3 consists of 15 residues. In germline, CDR1 is SEHNR, CDR2 FQNEAQ (reference sequence). The CDR3 here is CASSLYPRANYGYTF. CDR3 coding DNA: TGTGCCAGCAGCTTATACCCCAGGGCAAACTATGGCTACACCTTC.

This clonotype was found many times. The genes are TRBV20-1 and TRBJ2-3; either TRBD1 or TRBD2 may fit D (6 bases each). Germline CDR1 and CDR2: DFQATT and SNEGSKA (reference sequence). Trimming shortened V by 5 bases and J by 3 bases, and 15 bases separated the two germline ends. There are 14 residues in the CDR3. The CDR3 loop is CSAGLRGPTDTQYF. The CDR3 nucleotides read TGCAGTGCTGGCCTCCGGGGGCCTACAGATACGCAGTATTTT.

There are a few counts of this clonotype. The rearrangement uses TRBV20-1 and TRBJ1-1; D is undetermined. V was clipped by 1 base and J by 11 bases, with 14 bases between them. The CDR3 contains 12 residues. Germline-derived CDR1 and CDR2 are DFQATT and SNEGSKA (reference sequence). The CDR3, as DNA: TGCAGTGCTAGAGGCCTGGACCAAAAGGCTTTCTTT. Protein sequence: CSARGLDQKAFF.

This clonotype was picked up many times. CDR3: CASSLVGGGIQPQHF. DNA of the CDR3: TGTGCCAGCAGTTTAGTAGGCGGCGGAATCCAGCCCCAGCATTTT. The chain uses TRBV12-3 or TRBV12-4 and TRBJ1-5, with unresolved D. This CDR3 region has 15 residues. V gave up 1 base and J gave up 7 bases, with 14 bases separating them.

This clonotype was counted ten times or more. V and J are TRBV5-1 and TRBJ2-7; D may correspond to TRBD1 or TRBD2 (5 bases each). V was trimmed by 3 bases and J by 3 bases, leaving 10 bases between them. The CDR3 consists of 13 residues. Germline CDR1 SGHRS, CDR2 YFSETQ. CDR3 in amino acids: CASSSGPYYEQYF. The CDR3 bases are TGCGCCAGCAGCTCGGGACCCTACTACGAGCAGTACTTC.

This clonotype has a count of ten or more. The chain carries TRBV5-6 and TRBJ2-1; TRBD1 matches at 7 bases. The CDR3 covers 16 residues. Germline V gene sequence: CDR1 SGHDT, CDR2 YYEEEE. V was clipped by 4 bases and J by 4 bases; unmatched bases: 11. The CDR3 DNA sequence: TGTGCCAGCAGCCATTGGGGACAGTTGTTGTACAATGAGCAGTTCTTC. This gives the protein CASSHWGQLLYNEQFF.

This clonotype was detected ten times or more. The chain employs TRBV11-2 and TRBJ2-3; TRBD2 matches 9 bases. With 2 bases clipped from V and 2 bases from J, the junction kept 14 bases outside the gene matches. Per germline, CDR1 SGHAT and CDR2 FQNNGV. CDR3 length equals 19 residues. CDR3 nucleotides: TGTGCCAGCAGCTTAACATCTGGGGTAGCGGGGGCTTCCACAGATACGCAGTATTTT. It specifies CASSLTSGVAGASTDTQYF.

This clonotype has ten or more counts. The gene calls are TRBV5-6 and TRBJ2-5; D perhaps matches TRBD1 (6 bases). CDR3 length: 17 residues. Germline assignment: CDR1 SGHDT and CDR2 YYEEEE. V was clipped by 0 bases and J by 1 base, with 16 bases between them. This CDR3 is CASSLDPDRRSQETQYF. In nucleotides, the CDR3 is TGTGCCAGCAGCTTGGATCCTGACAGGCGTAGCCAAGAGACCCAGTACTTC.

The table lists this clonotype with a few counts. The chain carries TRBV7-2 and TRBJ2-3, with TRBD2 matching 7 bases. The V segment lost 4 bases and the J segment 2 bases; nucleotides outside the gene matches: 9. CDR1 is SGHTA and CDR2 is FQGNSA in the germline V gene. CDR3 size: 16 residues. The CDR3 sequence is CASSWGGVRTTDTQYF. The CDR3 bases are TGTGCCAGCAGCTGGGGGGGGGTCAGGACCACAGATACGCAGTATTTT. Based on the CDR3 plus reference TRBV7-2 and TRBJ2-3, the full variable domain is GAGVSQSPSNKVTEKGKDVELRCDPISGHTALYWYRQSLGQGLEFLIYFQGNSAPDKSGLPSDRFSAERTGGSVSTLTIQRTQQEDSAVYLCASSWGGVRTTDTQYFGPGTRLTVL.

This clonotype appeared many times. The chain has TRBV20-1 and TRBJ2-3; 7 bases line up with TRBD1. The V segment lost 3 bases and the J segment 4 bases; nucleotides outside the gene matches: 16. CDR1 DFQATT and CDR2 SNEGSKA come from the germline V gene (reference sequence). The CDR3 extends over 17 amino acids. This CDR3 reads CSASPPYGQDGPDTQYF. CDR3 in DNA: TGCAGTGCTAGCCCCCCCTACGGACAGGACGGCCCAGATACGCAGTATTTT.

This clonotype occurred many times. The rearrangement links TRBV5-1 to TRBJ2-7; TRBD1 is a possible D gene (5 bases). V dropped 0 bases and J dropped 6 bases, with 10 bases sitting between them. Germline V CDR1 and CDR2: SGHRS, YFSETQ. CDR3 length: 13 amino acids. The CDR3 is CASSLAGMGEQYF. Here the CDR3 DNA reads TGCGCCAGCAGCTTGGCAGGGATGGGCGAGCAGTACTTC.

This clonotype has at least ten counts. This chain links TRBV6-5 with TRBJ1-1, with a possible D match to TRBD1 (6 bases). V was pared by 0 bases and J by 1 base, with 12 bases between. The germline V gene has CDR1 MNHEY and CDR2 SVGAGI. The CDR3 is 16 residues long. The CDR3 region is CASSYSAAGANTEAFF. In nucleotides, the CDR3 is TGTGCCAGCAGTTACTCGGCTGCGGGGGCGAACACTGAAGCTTTCTTT.

Many counts were recorded for this clonotype. In nucleotides, the CDR3 is TGTGCCAGCAGTCCAGGGACTAGCGGGAGAAACAATGAGCAGTTCTTC. Translation: CASSPGTSGRNNEQFF. The genes are TRBV11-3 and TRBJ2-1; 14 bases map to TRBD2. Per the germline V gene, CDR1 is SGHNT and CDR2 is YENEEA. The CDR3 has 16 residues. With V trimmed by 6 bases and J by 5 bases, 6 bases remained unmatched.

This clonotype was picked up many times. This chain links TRBV5-1 with TRBJ1-1; tentative D call: TRBD1 (5 bases). CDR1 SGHRS and CDR2 YFSETQ come from the germline V gene. CDR3 length: 14 amino acids. With 2 bases removed from V and 4 bases from J, the gap between germline ends came to 12 bases. CDR3 protein: CASSFWGVGTEAFF. The CDR3, as DNA: TGCGCCAGCAGCTTTTGGGGGGTCGGCACTGAAGCTTTCTTT.

The sample holds many counts of this clonotype. This sequence joins TRBV12-3 or TRBV12-4 and TRBJ2-3, with a tentative D call TRBD1 (6 bases). V dropped 2 bases and J dropped 4 bases, with 19 bases sitting between them. The CDR3 has 17 amino acids. In nucleotides, the CDR3 is TGTGCCAGCAGTTTAAAGGGGTGGGGGCCCCTCGCAGATACGCAGTATTTT. Its protein product is CASSLKGWGPLADTQYF.

The sample holds one count of this clonotype. V usage is TRBV6-2 or TRBV6-3 and J usage is TRBJ1-1; D may be TRBD1 (5 bases). With 2 bases removed from V and 2 bases from J, the gap between germline ends came to 12 bases. Germline loops: CDR1 MNHEY, CDR2 SVGEGT. The CDR3 consists of 15 residues. The CDR3 DNA sequence: TGTGCCAGCAGTTACGAGGCAGGGCCAAACACTGAAGCTTTCTTT. It encodes CASSYEAGPNTEAFF.

The sample holds many counts of this clonotype. The J gene is TRBJ2-7, the V gene TRBV7-2; 7 bases are shared with TRBD1. V was clipped by 2 bases and J by 3 bases; unmatched bases: 7. The germline CDR1 and CDR2 sequences are SGHTA and FQGNSA. The CDR3 is 15 amino acids. As DNA, the CDR3 is TGTGCCAGCAGCTTATACTCCGGGACAGACTACGAGCAGTACTTC. It yields the protein CASSLYSGTDYEQYF.

This clonotype was seen at least ten times. V is TRBV4-3 and J is TRBJ2-1; D may match TRBD1 or TRBD2 (5 bases each). Germline V lookup: CDR1 LGHNA, CDR2 YSLEER. V lost 6 bases to trimming and J lost 6 bases, with 18 bases between them. The CDR3 length is 15 residues. Here the CDR3 reads CASSEGHNQGNEQFF. The CDR3 region has the DNA TGCGCCAGCAGTGAGGGCCACAACCAGGGCAATGAGCAGTTCTTC.

V gene TRBV7-9 combines with J gene TRBJ2-7; no clear D gene. Germline values: CDR1 SEHNR, CDR2 FQNEAQ (reference sequence). This CDR3 is built from 12 residues. Between the trimmed V and J ends, which lost 3 bases and 5 bases, there was a span of 8 bases. The CDR3 is CASSFLGDEQYF. The CDR3 DNA reads TGTGCCAGCAGCTTTTTGGGTGACGAGCAGTACTTC.

This clonotype occurred many times. The chain joins TRBV29-1 to TRBJ2-3; TRBD2 might be the D (5 bases). CDR1 is SQVTM, CDR2 ANQGSEA, per germline. Between the trimmed V and J ends, which lost 6 bases and 4 bases, there was a span of 11 bases. The CDR3 is made up of 12 amino acids. CDR3 sequence (DNA): TGCAGCGTACGGGTCGGGGCAGATACGCAGTATTTT. Translating it yields CSVRVGADTQYF.

This clonotype was detected many times. This sequence joins TRBV12-3 or TRBV12-4 and TRBJ1-2, with 9 positions matching TRBD1. The CDR3 is 11 residues long. The V and J ends lost 6 bases and 7 bases, in that order; junction bases with no gene match: 0. The CDR3 DNA follows: TGTGCCAGCAGGGACAGGGGTGGCTACACCTTC. Translation gives CASRDRGGYTF.

This clonotype was counted only a few times. CDR3 DNA: TGTGCCAGCAGCCAAGATTGGGGGAATGGCTACACCTTC. Its protein product is CASSQDWGNGYTF. The chain links TRBV3-1 to TRBJ1-2; a weak D match, TRBD1 (5 bases). The V end was cut by 0 bases, the J end by 6 bases, with 8 bases between. Germline values: CDR1 LGHDT, CDR2 YNNKEL (reference sequence). This CDR3 is 13 amino acids long.

The V call is TRBV7-8, the J call TRBJ2-1; 7 bases map to TRBD2. Germline values: CDR1 SGHVS, CDR2 FQNEAQ. V lost 0 bases to trimming and J lost 9 bases; unmatched junction nucleotides: 2. This CDR3 is 13 amino acids long. Here the CDR3 DNA reads TGTGCCAGCAGCTTAGCTTGGGGGGGTGAGCAGTTCTTC. It specifies CASSLAWGGEQFF.